One and the same sample provided the 24 T cell receptor beta chains below, sequenced in a study of long-term antiretroviral therapy in people with HIV (dated by TCRdb to the early 2020s). The immunoSEQ hsTCRB v3.0 assay was used at survey level resolution for TRB variable region sequencing. TCRdb holds this immuneACCESS table with in-frame rearrangements only. Some clones are missing; in checked studies, unresolved V genes explain under half, and the rest has no known cause. This sample comprises about 26,000 clones, approximately 78% of them detected only once. The leading ten clones occupy approximately 15% of the sample. Sequencing was performed on unsorted PBMCs, taken 2.9 years after starting antiretroviral therapy. These receptors originate from a man aged 50 to 59 with HIV.

This sequence joins TRBV7-9 and TRBJ2-1, with D tentatively TRBD2 (6 bases). V gave up 6 bases and J gave up 1 base, with 16 bases separating them. The CDR3 totals 16 residues. CDR1 and CDR2 (germline): SEHNR, FQNEAQ (reference sequence). CDR3 residues: CASSTLAGSSYNEQFF. The CDR3 region has the DNA TGTGCCAGCAGTACATTGGCGGGGAGTTCCTACAATGAGCAGTTCTTC.

The chain couples TRBV5-1 to TRBJ2-5; TRBD1 is a possible D gene (6 bases). This CDR3 contains 15 residues. CDR1 SGHRS and CDR2 YFSETQ come from the germline V gene. Trimming removed 5 bases from V and 4 bases from J, with 18 bases in between. The CDR3 here is CASRLGGVLGETQYF. Written as DNA, the CDR3 is TGCGCCAGCAGACTAGGGGGAGTACTAGGAGAGACCCAGTACTTC.

The J gene is TRBJ2-5, the V gene TRBV18; D remains unclear. Germline lookup yields CDR1 KGHSH and CDR2 LQKENI. V lost 0 bases to trimming and J lost 1 base, with 3 bases between them. The CDR3 runs to 13 residues. The CDR3 here is CASSPPSQETQYF. CDR3 nucleotides: TGTGCCAGCTCACCACCGTCCCAAGAGACCCAGTACTTC.

The chain couples TRBV19 to TRBJ1-4, with D tentatively TRBD1 (6 bases). Germline V gives CDR1 LNHDA, CDR2 SQIVND (reference sequence). This CDR3 contains 15 residues. V was shortened by 6 bases and J by 0 bases, with 11 bases between the two germline ends. CDR3 sequence (DNA): TGTGCCAGTAGGGGAGCAGGGGCAACTAATGAAAAACTGTTTTTT. This codes for CASRGAGATNEKLFF.

The gene calls are TRBV2 and TRBJ1-2; 8 nucleotides line up with TRBD1. Trimming took 1 base from V and 4 from J; bases not matched to a gene: 5. CDR1 is SNHLY and CDR2 is FYNNEI in the germline V gene. This CDR3 region has 15 residues. CDR3 sequence: CASSEGTGGGYGYTF. CDR3 DNA: TGTGCCAGCAGTGAAGGAACAGGGGGTGGCTATGGCTACACCTTC.

The chain recombines TRBV28 with TRBJ2-5, with 14 positions matching TRBD2. The junction had 6 bases not matched to a gene; V was cut back by 2 bases and J by 4 bases. Germline-derived CDR1 and CDR2 are MDHEN and SYDVKM. CDR3 size: 17 residues. The chain's CDR3 is CASSLGPGTSGGETQYF. Written as DNA, the CDR3 is TGTGCCAGCAGTTTAGGACCTGGGACTAGCGGGGGAGAGACCCAGTACTTC.

The CDR3 spells CASSTRTGGTGELFF. The CDR3 bases are TGTGCCAGTAGTACCAGGACAGGGGGTACCGGGGAGCTGTTTTTT. The J gene is TRBJ2-2, the V gene TRBV19; 10 bases agree with TRBD1. The CDR3 has 15 amino acids. V was clipped by 4 bases and J by 5 bases; unmatched bases: 4. CDR1 is LNHDA, CDR2 SQIVND, per germline (reference sequence).

The chain combines TRBV30 with TRBJ2-3; D might be TRBD2 (6 bases). The germline V gene encodes CDR1 GTSNPN and CDR2 SVGIG (reference sequence). This CDR3 spans 15 amino acids. The ends were cut back, 3 bases at V and 10 bases at J, with 23 bases in the middle. In DNA form, the CDR3 reads TGTGCCTGGAGGCCTGGGGGGAGTCCCCCAGAAGCGCAGTATTTT. The encoded protein is CAWRPGGSPPEAQYF.

This chain links TRBV5-1 with TRBJ2-2; D may be TRBD1 (6 bases). Germline-derived CDR1 and CDR2 are SGHRS and YFSETQ. The V end lost 1 base, the J end lost 5 bases, and 15 bases lay between the germline ends. The CDR3 is made up of 16 amino acids. CDR3 sequence: CASSLRGGQGTGELFF. The CDR3 DNA reads TGCGCCAGCAGCTTGCGGGGTGGCCAGGGGACCGGGGAGCTGTTTTTT.

J is TRBJ2-7 and V is TRBV7-9; 9 nucleotides line up with TRBD1. In germline, CDR1 is SEHNR, CDR2 FQNEAQ (reference sequence). The CDR3 totals 15 residues. Germline trimming cut 5 bases from V and 5 bases from J; bases unmatched to any gene: 10. As DNA, the CDR3 is TGTGCCAGCAGCGGTGGACAGGGGATTTGGAACGAGCAGTACTTC. This encodes CASSGGQGIWNEQYF.

The rearrangement links TRBV25-1 to TRBJ1-1, with D unresolved. The CDR3 is made up of 16 amino acids. Germline V gene data show CDR1 as MGHDK and CDR2 as SYGVNS. Trimming took off 1 base at V and 1 base at J, with 13 bases between the two ends. The CDR3: CASSEWTLGQNTEAFF. CDR3 nucleotide sequence: TGTGCCAGCAGTGAATGGACCCTAGGGCAGAACACTGAAGCTTTCTTT. The full variable domain, rest sourced from reference TRBV25-1 and TRBJ1-1, is EADIYQTPRYLVIGTGKKITLECSQTMGHDKMYWYQQDPGMELHLIHYSYGVNSTEKGDLSSESTVSRIRTEHFPLTLESARPSHTSQYLCASSEWTLGQNTEAFFGQGTRLTVV.

The chain employs TRBV11-2 and TRBJ2-4; perhaps TRBD1 as D (6 bases). The germline CDR1 and CDR2 sequences are SGHAT and FQNNGV. V gave up 6 bases and J gave up 0 bases, with 12 bases separating them. This CDR3 has 15 residues. As DNA, the CDR3 is TGTGCCAGCAGATGGCAGGGGCGAGCCAAAAACATTCAGTACTTC. It codes for CASRWQGRAKNIQYF.

The chain is built from TRBV18 and TRBJ2-1; D is perhaps TRBD1 (6 bases). This CDR3 spans 15 amino acids. Trimming took off 0 bases at V and 4 bases at J, with 10 bases between the two ends. Germline V gene data show CDR1 as KGHSH and CDR2 as LQKENI. The CDR3 DNA sequence: TGTGCCAGCTCACCACCGGGGGCTGTTTACAATGAGCAGTTCTTC. Translation: CASSPPGAVYNEQFF.

CDR3 nucleotides: TGTGCCTGGAGTGGGGGGGAAGATACGCAGTATTTT. Translation: CAWSGGEDTQYF. The chain employs TRBV30 and TRBJ2-3; weak D call: TRBD2 (6 bases). Germline values: CDR1 GTSNPN, CDR2 SVGIG (reference sequence). Trimming cost V 1 base and J 5 bases, with 7 bases left between them. CDR3 length: 12 residues. Combining the CDR3 with reference TRBV30 and TRBJ2-3 gives the whole variable domain SQTIHQWPATLVQPVGSPLSLECTVEGTSNPNLYWYRQAAGRGLQLLFYSVGIGQISSEVPQNLSASRPQDRQFILSSKKLLLSDSGFYLCAWSGGEDTQYFGPGTRLTVL.

The V gene is TRBV18, the J gene TRBJ2-5; 7 positions match TRBD1. V lost 6 bases and J lost 5; bases outside the gene matches: 6. The CDR3 loop spans 13 amino acids. CDR1 is KGHSH, CDR2 LQKENI, per germline. CDR3 sequence reads: CASSHDRAETQYF. The CDR3 DNA reads as TGTGCCAGCTCCCACGACAGGGCGGAGACCCAGTACTTC.

The chain uses TRBV5-1 and TRBJ1-5, with D unresolved. Trimming removed 0 bases at V and 7 bases at J, with 14 bases between. This CDR3 is 15 amino acids long. Germline V CDR1 and CDR2: SGHRS, YFSETQ. CDR3 sequence (DNA): TGCGCCAGCAGCTTGGTGGGAGGGAAGGGCCAGCCCCAGCATTTT. It is translated as CASSLVGGKGQPQHF.

The chain couples TRBV6-1 to TRBJ1-5; no reliable D call. This CDR3 is 12 amino acids long. V lost 3 bases to trimming and J lost 7 bases, with 7 bases between them. The germline V gene encodes CDR1 MNHNS and CDR2 SASEGT. CDR3 sequence reads: CASSEYRQPQHF. The CDR3 nucleotides are TGTGCCAGCAGTGAGTACCGGCAGCCCCAGCATTTT.

The gene calls are TRBV4-1 and TRBJ2-2; tentative D call: TRBD1 (5 bases). Germline V gene lookup returns CDR1 MGHRA and CDR2 YSYEKL. This CDR3 comprises 16 residues. V gave up 1 base and J gave up 2 bases, with 11 bases separating them. The CDR3 protein is CASSQGQGPNTGELFF. CDR3 sequence (DNA): TGCGCCAGCAGCCAAGGGCAGGGTCCAAACACCGGGGAGCTGTTTTTT.

Only a few counts were recorded for this clone. V gene TRBV18 combines with J gene TRBJ2-7, with D perhaps given as TRBD1 or TRBD2 (5 bases each). The CDR3 sequence is 14 residues long. Between the trimmed V and J ends, which lost 3 bases and 2 bases, there was a span of 11 bases. Germline V gives CDR1 KGHSH, CDR2 LQKENI. CDR3 loop: CASSPAGSAYEQYF. The DNA for the CDR3 is TGTGCCAGCTCACCGGCAGGGAGCGCCTACGAGCAGTACTTC.

CDR3 sequence (DNA): TGTGCCAGCAGTTTACCCCAAGGAACTAATGAAAAACTGTTTTTT. Protein sequence: CASSLPQGTNEKLFF. The gene calls are TRBV7-9 and TRBJ1-4; the D is unclear. Germline CDR1 SEHNR, CDR2 FQNEAQ (reference sequence). The germline V and J ends were trimmed by 6 bases and 1 base, with 12 bases remaining between them. The CDR3 spans 15 residues.

This clone is a singleton in its sample. The V and J genes are TRBV5-1 and TRBJ1-1; D call uncertain. The CDR3 is 13 amino acids. With 2 bases removed from V and 5 bases from J, the gap between germline ends came to 10 bases. Germline V gene sequence: CDR1 SGHRS, CDR2 YFSETQ. The CDR3 DNA sequence: TGCGCCAGCAGCTTTCGGACTTTAACTGAAGCTTTCTTT. This translates into CASSFRTLTEAFF. The full variable domain, rest sourced from reference TRBV5-1 and TRBJ1-1, is KAGVTQTPRYLIKTRGQQVTLSCSPISGHRSVSWYQQTPGQGLQFLFEYFSETQRNKGNFPGRFSGRQFSNSRSEMNVSTLELGDSALYLCASSFRTLTEAFFGQGTRLTVV.

The chain is built from TRBV6-9 and TRBJ1-2, with 10 bases that match TRBD1. This CDR3 contains 15 residues. V gave up 2 bases and J gave up 7 bases; unmatched junction bases: 7. Germline CDR1 reads MNHGY; CDR2 reads SVAAGI. The chain's CDR3 is CASSYAGQGRPGYTF. Here the CDR3 DNA reads TGTGCCAGCAGTTATGCGGGACAGGGGAGACCTGGCTACACCTTC.

V and J are TRBV19 and TRBJ1-5, with D possibly TRBD1 on 6 matching bases. The CDR3 spans 16 residues. Germline V lookup: CDR1 LNHDA, CDR2 SQIVND (reference sequence). Trimming stripped 6 bases from V and 0 bases from J, with 15 bases between. CDR3: CASSRQGRGSNQPQHF. In DNA, the CDR3 is TGTGCCAGTAGCCGCCAGGGGAGAGGTAGCAATCAGCCCCAGCATTTT.

The genes are TRBV9 and TRBJ1-1, with D possibly matching TRBD1 (6 bases). The germline V and J ends were trimmed by 0 bases and 10 bases, with 13 bases remaining between them. The CDR3 extends over 13 amino acids. The germline V gene encodes CDR1 SGDLS and CDR2 YYNGEE. CDR3 DNA: TGTGCCAGCAGCGTAGGACCGGGGGCGTTAGCTTTCTTT. Translation: CASSVGPGALAFF.